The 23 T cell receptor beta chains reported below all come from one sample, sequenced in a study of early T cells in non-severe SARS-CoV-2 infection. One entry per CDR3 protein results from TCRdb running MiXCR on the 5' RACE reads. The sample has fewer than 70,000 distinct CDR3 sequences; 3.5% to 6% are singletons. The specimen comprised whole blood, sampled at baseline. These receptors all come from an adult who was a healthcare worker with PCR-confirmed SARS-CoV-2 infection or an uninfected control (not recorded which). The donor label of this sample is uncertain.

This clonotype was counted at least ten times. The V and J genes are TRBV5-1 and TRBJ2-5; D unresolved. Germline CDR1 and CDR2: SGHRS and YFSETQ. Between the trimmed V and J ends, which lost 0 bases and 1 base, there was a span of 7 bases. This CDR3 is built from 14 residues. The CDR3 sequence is CASSLVAAQETQYF. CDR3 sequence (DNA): TGCGCCAGCAGCTTGGTGGCAGCCCAAGAGACCCAGTACTTC.

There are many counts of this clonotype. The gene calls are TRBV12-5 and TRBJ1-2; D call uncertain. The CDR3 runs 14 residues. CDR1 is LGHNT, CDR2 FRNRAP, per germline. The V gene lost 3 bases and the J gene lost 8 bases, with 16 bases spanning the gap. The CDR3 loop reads CASGLDGGRTGYTF. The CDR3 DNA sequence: TGTGCTAGTGGTTTAGACGGCGGGAGGACCGGCTACACCTTC.

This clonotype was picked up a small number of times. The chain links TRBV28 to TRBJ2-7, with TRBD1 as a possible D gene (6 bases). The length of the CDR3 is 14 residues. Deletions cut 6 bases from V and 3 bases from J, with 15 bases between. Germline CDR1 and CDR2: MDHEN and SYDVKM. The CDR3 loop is CASRQWDKHYEQYF. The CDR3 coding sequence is TGTGCCAGCAGGCAATGGGACAAGCACTACGAGCAGTACTTC.

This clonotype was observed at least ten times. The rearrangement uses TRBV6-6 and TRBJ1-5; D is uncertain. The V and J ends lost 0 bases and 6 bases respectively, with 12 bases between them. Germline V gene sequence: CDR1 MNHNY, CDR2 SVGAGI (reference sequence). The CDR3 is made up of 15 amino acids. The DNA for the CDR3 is TGTGCCAGCAGTTACTCGAGGAGGGAGGCTCAGCCCCAGCATTTT. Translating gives CASSYSRREAQPQHF.

CDR3: CASSLEQALEETQYF. The CDR3, as DNA: TGTGCCAGCAGCTTAGAGCAGGCGCTAGAAGAGACCCAGTACTTC. The rearrangement links TRBV11-2 to TRBJ2-5, with D hard to call. Germline V gives CDR1 SGHAT, CDR2 FQNNGV. The CDR3 length is 15 residues. The ends were cut back, 0 bases at V and 3 bases at J, with 11 bases in the middle.

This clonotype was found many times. The CDR3, as DNA: TGTGCCAGCAGTCCCCGACGGATATCTGGAAACACCATATATTTT. Protein: CASSPRRISGNTIYF. The chain combines TRBV12-3 or TRBV12-4 with TRBJ1-3; D ambiguous. Trimming stripped 5 bases from V and 1 base from J, with 12 bases between. This CDR3 comprises 15 residues.

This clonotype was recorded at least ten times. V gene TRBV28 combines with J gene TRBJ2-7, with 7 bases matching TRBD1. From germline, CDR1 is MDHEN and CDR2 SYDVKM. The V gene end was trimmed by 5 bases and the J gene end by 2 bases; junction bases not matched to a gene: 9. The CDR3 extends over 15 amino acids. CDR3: CASSQSGTATYEQYF. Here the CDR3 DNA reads TGTGCCAGCAGTCAGTCCGGGACAGCGACCTACGAGCAGTACTTC.

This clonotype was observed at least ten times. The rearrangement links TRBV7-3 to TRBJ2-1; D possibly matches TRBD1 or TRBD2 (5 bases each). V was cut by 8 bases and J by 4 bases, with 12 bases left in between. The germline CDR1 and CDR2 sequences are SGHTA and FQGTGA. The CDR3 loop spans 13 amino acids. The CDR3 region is CASGDPTYNEQFF. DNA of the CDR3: TGTGCCAGCGGGGACCCAACATACAATGAGCAGTTCTTC.

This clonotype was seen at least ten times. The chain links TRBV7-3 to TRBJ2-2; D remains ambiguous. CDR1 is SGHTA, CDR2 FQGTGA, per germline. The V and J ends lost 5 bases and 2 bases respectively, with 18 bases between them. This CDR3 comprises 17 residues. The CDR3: CASSPNNLIINTGELFF. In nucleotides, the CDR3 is TGTGCCAGCAGCCCCAACAACTTGATTATCAACACCGGGGAGCTGTTTTTT. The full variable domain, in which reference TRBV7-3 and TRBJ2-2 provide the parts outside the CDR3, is GAGVSQTPSNKVTEKGKYVELRCDPISGHTALYWYRQSLGQGPEFLIYFQGTGAADDSGLPNDRFFAVRPEGSVSTLKIQRTERGDSAVYLCASSPNNLIINTGELFFGEGSRLTVL.

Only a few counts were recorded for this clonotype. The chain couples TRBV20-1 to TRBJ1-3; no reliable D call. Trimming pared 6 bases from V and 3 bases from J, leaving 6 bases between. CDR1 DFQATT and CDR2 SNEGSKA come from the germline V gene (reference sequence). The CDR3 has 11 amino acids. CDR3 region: CSAPYGNTIYF. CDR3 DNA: TGCAGTGCCCCTTATGGAAACACCATATATTTT.

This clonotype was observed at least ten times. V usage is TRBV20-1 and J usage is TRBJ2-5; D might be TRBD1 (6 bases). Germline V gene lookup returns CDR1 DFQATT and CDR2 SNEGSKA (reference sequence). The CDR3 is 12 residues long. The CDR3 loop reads CIATGFQETQYF. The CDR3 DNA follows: TGCATAGCCACAGGGTTCCAAGAGACCCAGTACTTC.

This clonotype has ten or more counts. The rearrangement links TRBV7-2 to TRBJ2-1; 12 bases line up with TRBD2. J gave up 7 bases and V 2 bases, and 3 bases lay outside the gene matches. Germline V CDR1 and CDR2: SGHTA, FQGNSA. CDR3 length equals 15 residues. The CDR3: CASSLRLAGDNEQFF. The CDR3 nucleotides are TGTGCCAGCAGCTTACGACTAGCGGGGGATAATGAGCAGTTCTTC.

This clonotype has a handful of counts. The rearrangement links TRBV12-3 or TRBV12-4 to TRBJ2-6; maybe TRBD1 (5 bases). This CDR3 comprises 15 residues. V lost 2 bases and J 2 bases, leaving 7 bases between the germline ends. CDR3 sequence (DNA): TGTGCCAGCAGTTTATTGACAGCTGGGGCCAACGTCCTGACTTTC. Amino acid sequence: CASSLLTAGANVLTF.

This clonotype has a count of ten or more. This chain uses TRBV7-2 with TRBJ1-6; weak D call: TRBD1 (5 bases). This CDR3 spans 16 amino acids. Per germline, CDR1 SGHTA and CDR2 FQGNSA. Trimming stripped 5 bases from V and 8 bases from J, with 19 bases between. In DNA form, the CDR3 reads TGTGCCAGCAGCCCCTGGGGCAGGGCTGAGGATTCACCCCTCCACTTT. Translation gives CASSPWGRAEDSPLHF.

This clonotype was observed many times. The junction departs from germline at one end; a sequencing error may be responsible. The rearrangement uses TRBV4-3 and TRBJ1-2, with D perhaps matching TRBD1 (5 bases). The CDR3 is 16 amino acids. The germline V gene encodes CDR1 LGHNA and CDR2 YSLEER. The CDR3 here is CASSQDSAGPNYDYTF. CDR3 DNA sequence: TGCGCCAGCAGCCAAGATTCCGCGGGACCTAACTATGACTACACCTTC.

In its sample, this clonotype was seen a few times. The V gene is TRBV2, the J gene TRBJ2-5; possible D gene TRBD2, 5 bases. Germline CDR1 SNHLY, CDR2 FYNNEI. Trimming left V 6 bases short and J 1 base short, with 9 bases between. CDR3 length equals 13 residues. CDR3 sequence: CASRGLIQETQYF. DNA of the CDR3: TGTGCCAGCAGAGGACTCATCCAAGAGACCCAGTACTTC.

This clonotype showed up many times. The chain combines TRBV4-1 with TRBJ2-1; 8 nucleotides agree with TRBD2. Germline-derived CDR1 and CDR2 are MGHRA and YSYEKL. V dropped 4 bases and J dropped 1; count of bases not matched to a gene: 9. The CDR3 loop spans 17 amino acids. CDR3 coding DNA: TGCGCCAGCAGCCGAGCCTTAGCGGGGACTTCCTACAATGAGCAGTTCTTC. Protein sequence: CASSRALAGTSYNEQFF.

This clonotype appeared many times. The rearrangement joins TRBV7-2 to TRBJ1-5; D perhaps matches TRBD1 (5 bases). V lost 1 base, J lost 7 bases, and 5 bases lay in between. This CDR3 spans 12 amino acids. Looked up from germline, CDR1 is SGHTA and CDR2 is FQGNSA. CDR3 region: CASSLGQQPQHF. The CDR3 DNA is TGTGCCAGCAGCTTAGGACAGCAGCCCCAGCATTTT.

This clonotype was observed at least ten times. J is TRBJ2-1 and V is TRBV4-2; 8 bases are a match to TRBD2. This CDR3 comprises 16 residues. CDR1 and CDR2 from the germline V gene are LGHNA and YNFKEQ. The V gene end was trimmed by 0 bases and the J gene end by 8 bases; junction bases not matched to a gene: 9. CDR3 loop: CASSQDPGTRGYEQFF. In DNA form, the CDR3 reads TGTGCCAGCAGCCAAGATCCCGGGACTAGAGGATATGAGCAGTTCTTC.

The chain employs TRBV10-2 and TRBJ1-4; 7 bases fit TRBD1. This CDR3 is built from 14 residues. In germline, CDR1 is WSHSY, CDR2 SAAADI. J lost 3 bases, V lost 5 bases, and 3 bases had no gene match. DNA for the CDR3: TGCGCCAGCAGTCCAGGGGGATCTAATGAAAAACTGTTTTTT. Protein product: CASSPGGSNEKLFF.

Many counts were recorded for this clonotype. CDR3 in amino acids: CSARAGGLGTDTQYF. The CDR3 region has the DNA TGCAGTGCTAGAGCGGGGGGGCTGGGCACAGATACGCAGTATTTT. The rearrangement joins TRBV20-1 to TRBJ2-3, with 8 bases fitting TRBD2. Germline CDR1 and CDR2: DFQATT and SNEGSKA (reference sequence). The CDR3 is 15 residues long. Trimming at V came to 1 base and at J to 1 base, leaving 4 bases not matched to a gene.

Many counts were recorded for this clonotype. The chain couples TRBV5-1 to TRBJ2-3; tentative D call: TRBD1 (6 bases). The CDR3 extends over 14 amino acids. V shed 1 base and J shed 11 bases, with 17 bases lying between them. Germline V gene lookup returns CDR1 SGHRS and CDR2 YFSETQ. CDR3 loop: CASSLKNRDIGQYF. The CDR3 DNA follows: TGCGCCAGCAGCTTGAAAAATAGGGACATTGGGCAGTATTTT.

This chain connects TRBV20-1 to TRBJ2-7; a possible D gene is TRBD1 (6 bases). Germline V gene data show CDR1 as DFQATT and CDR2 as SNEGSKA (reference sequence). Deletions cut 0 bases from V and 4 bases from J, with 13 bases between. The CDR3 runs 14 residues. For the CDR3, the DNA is TGCAGTGCTAGAGATAGGGACAATTGGTACGAGCAGTACTTC. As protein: CSARDRDNWYEQYF.